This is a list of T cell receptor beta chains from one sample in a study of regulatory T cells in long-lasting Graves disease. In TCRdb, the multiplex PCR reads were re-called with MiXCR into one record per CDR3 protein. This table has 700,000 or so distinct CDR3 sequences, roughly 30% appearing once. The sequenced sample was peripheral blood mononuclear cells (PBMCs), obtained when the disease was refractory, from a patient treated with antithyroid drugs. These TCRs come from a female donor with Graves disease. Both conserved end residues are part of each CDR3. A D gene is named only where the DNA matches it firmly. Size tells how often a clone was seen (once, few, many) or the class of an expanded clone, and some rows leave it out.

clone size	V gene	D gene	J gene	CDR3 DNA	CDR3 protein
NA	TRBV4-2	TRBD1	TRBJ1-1	TGTGCCAGCAGCCAGGAAACAGGGGTCCGTTCTACTGAAGCTTTCTTT	CASSQETGVRSTEAFF
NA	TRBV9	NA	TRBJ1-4	TGTGCCAGCAGCGTAGAGGGTAGAAATGAAAAACTGTTTTTT	CASSVEGRNEKLFF
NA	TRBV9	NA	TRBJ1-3	TGTGCCAGCAACGGGGGATCTGGAAACACCATATATTTT	CASNGGSGNTIYF
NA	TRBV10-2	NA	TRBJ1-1	TGCGCCAGCGGGGGGACGGAGAGCAACACTGAAGCTTTCTTT	CASGGTESNTEAFF
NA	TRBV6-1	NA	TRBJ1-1	TGTGCCAGCAGCGCGGCTATGTGGGGGAGCGCCACTGAAGCTTTCTTT	CASSAAMWGSATEAFF
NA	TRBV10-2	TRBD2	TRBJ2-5	TGCGCCAGCAGGGGTAGCGGGACGGAGACCCAGTACTTC	CASRGSGTETQYF
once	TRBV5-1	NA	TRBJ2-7	TGCGCCAGCAGCTTGGAAGGTATCGTCTTGGGCGAGCAGTACTTC	CASSLEGIVLGEQYF
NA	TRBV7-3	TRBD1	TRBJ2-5	TGTGCCAGCAGCACCCGGGGGTTGGGACAGGGACAAGAGACCCAGTACTTC	CASSTRGLGQGQETQYF
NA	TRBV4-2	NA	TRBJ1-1	TGTGCCAGCAGCCCGTCCGGAGGGCACACTGAAGCTTTCTTT	CASSPSGGHTEAFF
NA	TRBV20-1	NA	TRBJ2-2	TGCAGTGCTAGACACAGGAACACCGGGGAGCTGTTTTTT	CSARHRNTGELFF
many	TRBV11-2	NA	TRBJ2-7	TGTGCCAGCAGCTCCAGGTTCTACGAGCAGTACTTC	CASSSRFYEQYF
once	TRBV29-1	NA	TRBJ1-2	TGCAGCGTTGAAGGCCAGAGAGCTAACTATGGCTACACCTTC	CSVEGQRANYGYTF
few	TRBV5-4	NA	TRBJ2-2	TGTGCCAGCAGCCCCTCAGGGCCGGCGGCCGGGGAGCTGTTTTTT	CASSPSGPAAGELFF
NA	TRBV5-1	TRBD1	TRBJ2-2	TGCGCCAGCAGCTTGAACACCGGGACAGGGGTTTTTGCGAACACCGGGGAGCTGTTTTTT	CASSLNTGTGVFANTGELFF
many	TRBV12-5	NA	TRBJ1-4	TGTGCTAGTGGTTTGGGTCAGGGGACTAATGAAAAACTGTTTTTT	CASGLGQGTNEKLFF
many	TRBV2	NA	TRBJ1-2	TGTGCCAGCACCGGAGCGGGAACCTTTATAGGCTACACCTTC	CASTGAGTFIGYTF